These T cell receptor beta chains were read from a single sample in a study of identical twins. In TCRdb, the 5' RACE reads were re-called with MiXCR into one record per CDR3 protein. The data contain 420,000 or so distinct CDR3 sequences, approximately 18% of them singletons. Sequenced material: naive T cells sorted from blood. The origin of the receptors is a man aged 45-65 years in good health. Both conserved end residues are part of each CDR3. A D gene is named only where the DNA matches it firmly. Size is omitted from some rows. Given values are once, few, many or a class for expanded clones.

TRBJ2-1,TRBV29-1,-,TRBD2,TGCAGCGTGCTGGGACTAGCGGGACCGAACAATGAGCAGTTCTTC,CSVLGLAGPNNEQFF
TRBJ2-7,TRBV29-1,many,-,TGCAGCGCCATAACCGGGACTGGGGCCCGAGGCGAGCAGTACTTC,CSAITGTGARGEQYF
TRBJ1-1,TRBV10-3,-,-,TGTGCCATCAGTGAGGGGCAGATGAACACTGAAGCTTTCTTT,CAISEGQMNTEAFF
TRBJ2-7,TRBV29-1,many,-,TGCAGCGTTGAGGCAGGGTCGGGCGAGCAGTACTTC,CSVEAGSGEQYF
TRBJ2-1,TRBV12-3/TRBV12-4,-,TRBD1,TGTGCCAGCAGTTTGCAGGACAGGGGGTACAATGAGCAGTTCTTC,CASSLQDRGYNEQFF
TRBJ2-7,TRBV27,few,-,TGTGCCAGCAGAGTCAACTACGAGCAGTACTTC,CASRVNYEQYF
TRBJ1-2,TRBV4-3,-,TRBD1,TGCGCCAGCAGCCAAGGGATCGGGACAGGGGTTTATGGCTACACCTTC,CASSQGIGTGVYGYTF
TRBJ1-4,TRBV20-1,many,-,TGCAGTGCTAGCAGAGGAGTTGCAGAAAAACTGTTTTTT,CSASRGVAEKLFF
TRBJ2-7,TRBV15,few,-,TGTGCCACCAGCAGGGACCAGAATGACGAGCAGTACTTC,CATSRDQNDEQYF
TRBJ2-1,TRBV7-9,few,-,TGTGCCAGCAGCTCCTTGGGGAGTGAGCAGTTCTTC,CASSSLGSEQFF
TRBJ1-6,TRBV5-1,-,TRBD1,TGCGCCAGCAGCTTGGATAGGGGACAGGGGAATTCACCCCTCCACTTT,CASSLDRGQGNSPLHF
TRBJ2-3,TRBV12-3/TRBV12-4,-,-,TGTGCCAGCAGTTTAGAGAACTTGCCCACAGATACGCAGTATTTT,CASSLENLPTDTQYF
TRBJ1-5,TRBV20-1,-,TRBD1,TGCAGTGCTAGAAACAGGGGACATAGCAATCAGCCCCAGCATTTT,CSARNRGHSNQPQHF
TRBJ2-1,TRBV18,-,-,TGTGCCAGCTCACCAATGGCTTTTGGGCACAATGAGCAGTTCTTC,CASSPMAFGHNEQFF
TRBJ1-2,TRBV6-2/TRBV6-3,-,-,TGTGCCAGCGCCAATTACTATGGCTACACCTTC,CASANYYGYTF
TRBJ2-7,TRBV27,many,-,TGTGCCAGCAGCCACTTGGGGACCTACGAGCAGTACTTC,CASSHLGTYEQYF
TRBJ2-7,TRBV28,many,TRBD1,TGTGCCAGCAGTCCCTCAGGGGGACACAGCGAGCAGTACTTC,CASSPSGGHSEQYF
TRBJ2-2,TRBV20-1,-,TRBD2,TGCAGTGCTAGAGACCCCCGAGCGGGAGGCGGCGGGGAGCTGTTTTTT,CSARDPRAGGGGELFF
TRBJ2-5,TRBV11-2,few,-,TGTGCCAGCAGCCTCGAATACGGAGAGACCCAGTACTTC,CASSLEYGETQYF
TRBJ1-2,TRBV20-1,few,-,TGCAGTGCTATCGCGCGAGACCCTAAATATGGCTACACCTTC,CSAIARDPKYGYTF
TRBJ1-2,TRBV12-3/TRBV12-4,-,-,TGTGCCAGCAGTCCTTACTTTTTCCTTATTAACTATGGCTACACCTTC,CASSPYFFLINYGYTF
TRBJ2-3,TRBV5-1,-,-,TGCGCCAGCAGCAAAACAGGGTATGGCACAGATACGCAGTATTTT,CASSKTGYGTDTQYF
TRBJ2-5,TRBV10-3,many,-,TGTGCCATCAGTGAGTCCGGGGGGCAGGAAGAGACCCAGTACTTC,CAISESGGQEETQYF
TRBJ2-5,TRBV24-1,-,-,TGTGCCACCAGTGATATCGGGACAAAAGGAGAGACCCAGTACTTC,CATSDIGTKGETQYF
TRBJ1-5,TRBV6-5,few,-,TGTGCCAGCAGTTACTCGACCCCTCAGGGGACCCTTAATCAGCCCCAGCATTTT,CASSYSTPQGTLNQPQHF
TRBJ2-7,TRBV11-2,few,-,TGTGCCAGCAGCTTATGGGTCAGAACTCCTGAGCAGTACTTC,CASSLWVRTPEQYF
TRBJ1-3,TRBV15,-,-,TGTGCCACCAGCAGTGATACAGGTGTACCTGGAAACACCATATATTTT,CATSSDTGVPGNTIYF
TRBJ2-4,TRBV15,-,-,TGTGCCACCAGCTACATTTCTCCCTTGGACATTCAGTACTTC,CATSYISPLDIQYF
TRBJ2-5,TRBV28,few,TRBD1,TGTGCCAGCAGACTACAGGGGGCCCAAGAGACCCAGTACTTC,CASRLQGAQETQYF
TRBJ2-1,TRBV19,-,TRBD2,TGTGCCAGTATCCGCAGGGAGGGCGGTGAGCAGTTCTTC,CASIRREGGEQFF
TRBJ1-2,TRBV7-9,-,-,TGTGCCAGCAGCGACGGGGTGGGTGGCTACACCTTC,CASSDGVGGYTF
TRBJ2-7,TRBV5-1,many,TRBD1,TGCGCCAGCAGCTTGGTGGGACAGACAAACTACGAGCAGTACTTC,CASSLVGQTNYEQYF
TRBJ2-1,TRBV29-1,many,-,TGCAGCGTTGAAGAGGGAGTGCAGCAGTTCTTC,CSVEEGVQQFF
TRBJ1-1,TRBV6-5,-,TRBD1,TGTGCCAGCAGTTGGTCGACAGGGGACACTGAAGCTTTCTTT,CASSWSTGDTEAFF
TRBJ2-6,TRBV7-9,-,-,TGTGCCAGCAGCTTAGGGGTGCTGGGGGCCAACGTCCTGACTTTC,CASSLGVLGANVLTF
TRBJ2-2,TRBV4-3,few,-,TGCGCCAGCAGCCAAGGACAGTCCGTGAACACCGGGGAGCTGTTTTTT,CASSQGQSVNTGELFF
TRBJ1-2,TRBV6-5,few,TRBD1,TGTGCCAGCAGTTACGGACAGGATGGCTACACCTTC,CASSYGQDGYTF
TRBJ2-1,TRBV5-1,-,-,TGCGCCAGCAGCGCCGGGACACCGAGCTCCTACAATGAGCAGTTCTTC,CASSAGTPSSYNEQFF
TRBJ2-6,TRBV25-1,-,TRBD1,TGTGCCAGCAGTGACAACAGGGGGCCGAGCGGGGCCAACGTCCTGACTTTC,CASSDNRGPSGANVLTF
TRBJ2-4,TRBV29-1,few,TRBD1,TGCAGCGTTGAACGGACAGGTCTCAACATTCAGTACTTC,CSVERTGLNIQYF
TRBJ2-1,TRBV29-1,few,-,TGCAGCGCTCTCCGGCCTCTGGTCAATGAGCAGTTCTTC,CSALRPLVNEQFF
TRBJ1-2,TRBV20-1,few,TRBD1,TGCAGTGCTACGACAGGGGACTTCTTGGGCTACACCTTC,CSATTGDFLGYTF
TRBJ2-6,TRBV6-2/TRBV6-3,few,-,TGTGCCAGCAGTTACTCGATTGACGGGGTTTGGGGGGCCAACGTCCTGACTTTC,CASSYSIDGVWGANVLTF
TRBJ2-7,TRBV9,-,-,TGTGCCAGCACCCAAGCCAGGGGGGTGAGCTCCTACGAGCAGTACTTC,CASTQARGVSSYEQYF
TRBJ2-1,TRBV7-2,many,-,TGTGCCAGCAGCTTATTGGCGCCGGGGGATGAGCAGTTCTTC,CASSLLAPGDEQFF
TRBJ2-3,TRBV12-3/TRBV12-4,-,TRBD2,TGTGCCAGCAGTTTACCTGGGACTAGCGGGGGGGCGGATACGCAGTATTTT,CASSLPGTSGGADTQYF
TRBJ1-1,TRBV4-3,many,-,TGCGCCAGCAGCCAAGATCTCAACAAAAGGAAAAACGCGATAGCTTTCTTT,CASSQDLNKRKNAIAFF
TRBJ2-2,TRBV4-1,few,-,TGCGCCAGCAGCCAAGTTGACGGGGAGCTGTTTTTT,CASSQVDGELFF
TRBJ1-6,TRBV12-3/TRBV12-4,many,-,TGTGCCAGCAAAAAAGACCGCTATAATTCACCCCTCCACTTT,CASKKDRYNSPLHF
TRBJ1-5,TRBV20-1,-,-,TGCAGTGCATCCTCCCCAGACAGGTCCCAGCCCCAGCATTTT,CSASSPDRSQPQHF
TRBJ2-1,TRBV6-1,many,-,TGTGCCAGCGGGATTCGGCGCTACAATGAGCAGTTCTTC,CASGIRRYNEQFF
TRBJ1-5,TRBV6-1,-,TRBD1,TGTGCCAGCAGTGCCCATGTGGGAGGGGGCTTAGGTCAGCCCCAGCATTTT,CASSAHVGGGLGQPQHF